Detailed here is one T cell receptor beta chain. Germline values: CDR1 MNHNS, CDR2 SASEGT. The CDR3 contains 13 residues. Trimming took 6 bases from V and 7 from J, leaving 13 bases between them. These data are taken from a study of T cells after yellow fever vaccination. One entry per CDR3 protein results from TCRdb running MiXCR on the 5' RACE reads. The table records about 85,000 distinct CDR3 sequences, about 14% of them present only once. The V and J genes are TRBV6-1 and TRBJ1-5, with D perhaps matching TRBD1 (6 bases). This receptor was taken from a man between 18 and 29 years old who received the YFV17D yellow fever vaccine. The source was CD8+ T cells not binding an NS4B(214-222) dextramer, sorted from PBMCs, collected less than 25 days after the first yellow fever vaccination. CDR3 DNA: TGTGCCAGCAGCTCAGACAGGTACCAGCCCCAGCATTTT. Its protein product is CASSSDRYQPQHF.